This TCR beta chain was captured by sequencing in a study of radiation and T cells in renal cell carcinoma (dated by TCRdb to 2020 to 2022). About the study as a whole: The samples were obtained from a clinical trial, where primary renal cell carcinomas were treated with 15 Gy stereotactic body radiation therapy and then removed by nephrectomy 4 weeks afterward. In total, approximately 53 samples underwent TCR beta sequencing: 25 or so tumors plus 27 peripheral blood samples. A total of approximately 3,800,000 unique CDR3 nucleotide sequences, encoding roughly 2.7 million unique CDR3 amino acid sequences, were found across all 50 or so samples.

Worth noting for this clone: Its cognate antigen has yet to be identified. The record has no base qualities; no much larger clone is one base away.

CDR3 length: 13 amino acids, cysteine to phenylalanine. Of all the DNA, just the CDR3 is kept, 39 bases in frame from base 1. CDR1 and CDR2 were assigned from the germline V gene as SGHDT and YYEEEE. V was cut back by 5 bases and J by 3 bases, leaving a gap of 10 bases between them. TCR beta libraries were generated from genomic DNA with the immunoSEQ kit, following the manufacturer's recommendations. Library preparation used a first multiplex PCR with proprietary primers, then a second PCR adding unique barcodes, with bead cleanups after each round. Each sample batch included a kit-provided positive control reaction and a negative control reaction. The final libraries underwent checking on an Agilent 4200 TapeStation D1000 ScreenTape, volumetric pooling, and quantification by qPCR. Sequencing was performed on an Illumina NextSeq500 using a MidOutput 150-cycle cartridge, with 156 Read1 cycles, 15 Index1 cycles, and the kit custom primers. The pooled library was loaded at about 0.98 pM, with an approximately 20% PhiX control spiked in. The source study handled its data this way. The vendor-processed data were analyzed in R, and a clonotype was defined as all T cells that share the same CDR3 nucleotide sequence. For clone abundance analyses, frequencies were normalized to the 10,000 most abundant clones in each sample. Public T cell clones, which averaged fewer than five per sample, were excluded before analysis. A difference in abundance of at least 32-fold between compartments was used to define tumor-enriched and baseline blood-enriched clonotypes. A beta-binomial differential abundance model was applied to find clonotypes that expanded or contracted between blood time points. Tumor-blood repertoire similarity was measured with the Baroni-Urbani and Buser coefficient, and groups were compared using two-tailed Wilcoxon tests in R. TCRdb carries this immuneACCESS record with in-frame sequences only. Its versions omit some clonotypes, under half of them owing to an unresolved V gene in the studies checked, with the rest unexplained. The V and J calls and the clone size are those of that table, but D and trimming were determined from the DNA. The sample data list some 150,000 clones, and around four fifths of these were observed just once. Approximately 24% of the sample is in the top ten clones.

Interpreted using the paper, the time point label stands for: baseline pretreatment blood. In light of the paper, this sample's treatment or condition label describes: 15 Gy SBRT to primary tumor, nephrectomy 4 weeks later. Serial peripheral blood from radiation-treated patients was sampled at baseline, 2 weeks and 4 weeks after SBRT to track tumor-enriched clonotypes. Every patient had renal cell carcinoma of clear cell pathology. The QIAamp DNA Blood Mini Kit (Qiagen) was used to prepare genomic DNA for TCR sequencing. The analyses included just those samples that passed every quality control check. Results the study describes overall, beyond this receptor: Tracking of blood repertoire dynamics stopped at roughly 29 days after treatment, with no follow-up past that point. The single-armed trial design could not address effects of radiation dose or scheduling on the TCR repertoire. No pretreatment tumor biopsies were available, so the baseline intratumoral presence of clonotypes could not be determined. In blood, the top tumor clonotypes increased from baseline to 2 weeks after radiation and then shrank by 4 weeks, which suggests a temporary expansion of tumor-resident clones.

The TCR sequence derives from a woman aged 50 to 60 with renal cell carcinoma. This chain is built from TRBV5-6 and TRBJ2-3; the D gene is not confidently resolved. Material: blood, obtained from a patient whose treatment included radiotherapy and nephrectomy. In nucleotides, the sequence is TGTGCCAGCAGGGAGTTGGGGACAGATACGCAGTATTTT. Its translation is CASRELGTDTQYF.